Following are 6 T cell receptor beta chains from one sample sequenced in a study of shared clonotypes between healthy human individuals. In the naive CD8 group, cells lacked CD45RO and were positively selected for CCR7, so terminally differentiated effector memory CD45RA+ cells were left out. The protocol was immunoSEQ multiplex PCR, while the TCRdb copy is restricted to in-frame clones and leaves out a portion. The data show approximately 2,200,000 clones, approximately 94% seen once. The specimen sequenced was naive CD8+ T cells from PBMCs. The receptors here all came from a man aged 18-30 years in good health. Some clones in this sample may be carry-over from other donors' samples.

This clone has more than one count but fewer than ten. J is TRBJ2-5 and V is TRBV28; D not resolved. Germline CDR1 MDHEN, CDR2 SYDVKM. The CDR3 is made up of 13 amino acids. With 2 bases removed from V and 1 base from J, the gap between germline ends came to 5 bases. DNA of the CDR3: TGTGCCAGCAGTTTAAGGTTCCAAGAGACCCAGTACTTC. It translates to CASSLRFQETQYF.

The chain joins TRBV7-9 to TRBJ2-3; D call uncertain. The CDR3 length is 13 residues. Germline-derived CDR1 and CDR2 are SEHNR and FQNEAQ (reference sequence). V was clipped by 0 bases and J by 5 bases, with 6 bases between them. CDR3 sequence: CASSLAHLDTQYF. The CDR3 bases are TGTGCCAGCAGCTTAGCCCACCTAGATACGCAGTATTTT.

The chain joins TRBV4-1 to TRBJ2-2, with TRBD1 matching 9 bases. CDR1 is MGHRA, CDR2 YSYEKL, per germline. Trimming removed 3 bases from V and 7 bases from J; junction bases left unmatched: 6. CDR3 length: 15 amino acids. CDR3 DNA: TGCGCCAGCAGCCACTTACAGGGGGCCGGCGGGGAGCTGTTTTTT. Its translation: CASSHLQGAGGELFF.

The chain has TRBV19 and TRBJ1-2; D is possibly TRBD1 (6 bases). CDR1 and CDR2 (germline): LNHDA, SQIVND (reference sequence). V was clipped by 5 bases and J by 4 bases, with 17 bases between them. The CDR3 consists of 15 residues. This CDR3 is CASSPYRTAAYGYTF. The CDR3 DNA is TGTGCCAGTAGTCCCTACCGGACAGCCGCCTATGGCTACACCTTC.

The CDR3 sequence: CASSVGRGVGYGYTF. Written as DNA, the CDR3 is TGTGCCAGCAGCGTAGGCAGGGGGGTAGGCTATGGCTACACCTTC. The rearrangement links TRBV9 to TRBJ1-2, with 7 bases fitting TRBD1. The CDR3 has 15 amino acids. The trim removed 0 bases at V and 4 bases at J, leaving 6 bases unmatched. Looked up from germline, CDR1 is SGDLS and CDR2 is YYNGEE.

The CDR3 protein is CATNIGGGADTQYF. CDR3 nucleotides: TGTGCCACCAACATCGGGGGAGGGGCAGATACGCAGTATTTT. The rearrangement uses TRBV7-3 and TRBJ2-3; 7 nucleotides line up with TRBD2. The trim removed 10 bases at V and 4 bases at J, leaving 11 bases unmatched. The CDR3 contains 14 residues. Looked up from germline, CDR1 is SGHTA and CDR2 is FQGTGA.